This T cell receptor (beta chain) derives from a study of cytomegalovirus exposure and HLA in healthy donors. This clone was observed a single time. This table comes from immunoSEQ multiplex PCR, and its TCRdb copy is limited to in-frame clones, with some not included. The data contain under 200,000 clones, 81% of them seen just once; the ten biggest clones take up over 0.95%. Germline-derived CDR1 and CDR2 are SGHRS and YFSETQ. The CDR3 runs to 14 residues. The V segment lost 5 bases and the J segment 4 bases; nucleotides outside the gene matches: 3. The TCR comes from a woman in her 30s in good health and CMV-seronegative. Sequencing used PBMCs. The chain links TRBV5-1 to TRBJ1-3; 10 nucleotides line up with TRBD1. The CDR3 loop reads CASRTTGGGNTIYF. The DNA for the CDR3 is TGCGCCAGCAGAACGACAGGGGGCGGAAACACCATATATTTT.